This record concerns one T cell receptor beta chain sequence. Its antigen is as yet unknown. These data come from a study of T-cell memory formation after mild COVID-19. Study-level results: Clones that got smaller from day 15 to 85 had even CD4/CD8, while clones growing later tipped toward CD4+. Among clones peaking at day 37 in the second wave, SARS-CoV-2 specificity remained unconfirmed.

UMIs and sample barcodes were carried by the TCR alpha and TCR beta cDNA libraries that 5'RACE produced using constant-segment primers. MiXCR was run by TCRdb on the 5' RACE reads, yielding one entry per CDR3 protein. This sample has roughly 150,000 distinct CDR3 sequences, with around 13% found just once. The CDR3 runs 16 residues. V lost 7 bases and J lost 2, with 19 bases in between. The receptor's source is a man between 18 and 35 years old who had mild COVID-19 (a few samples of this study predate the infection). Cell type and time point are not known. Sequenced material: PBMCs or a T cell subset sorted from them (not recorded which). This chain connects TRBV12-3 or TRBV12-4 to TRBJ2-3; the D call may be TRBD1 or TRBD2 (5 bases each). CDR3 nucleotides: TGTGCCAGCACCTCCTACACACGGGACCCCACAGATACGCAGTATTTT. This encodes CASTSYTRDPTDTQYF.